This T cell receptor beta chain was retrieved from a study of T cells in Graves' hyperthyroidism and ophthalmopathy. This CDR3 is built from 12 residues. The germline V and J ends were trimmed by 5 bases and 15 bases, with 17 bases remaining between them. Per germline, CDR1 GTSNPN and CDR2 SVGIG (reference sequence). The TCR beta CDR3 regions underwent amplification using RNA transcripts as the source. The HTBI primer set drove a first-round RT-PCR of the TCR CDR3. MiXCR, applied by TCRdb to the multiplex PCR reads, yields one record per CDR3 protein. In the table there are some 770,000 distinct CDR3 sequences, roughly 17% of which are singletons. This clonotype was counted ten times or more.

This receptor was identified in a man between 18 and 35 years old with Graves' hyperthyroidism. The V call is TRBV30, the J call TRBJ1-6; possible D gene TRBD1, 5 bases. Sequencing used blood. The CDR3 bases are TGTGCCTGGGCGCAAGGGGACCGGGACCTCCACTTT. Its protein product is CAWAQGDRDLHF.